Given below is one T cell receptor beta chain in context. Its antigen remains unknown. Here immunoSEQ multiplex PCR was the method, and the copy in TCRdb shows in-frame clones only, minus some. Counted here are some 2,000,000 clones, 90% to 97% occurring once; the ten biggest clones make up 0.1% to 0.15%. The investigators split CD4+ cells into a CD45RA+ naive subset and a CD45RA-negative memory subset. This entry is derived from a study of shared clonotypes between healthy human individuals. Study at large: Ranging from 18 to 49 in age, donors were a couple of women and a few men. Overall study results and limits: Clonotype sharing among donors was expected to depend on sequencing depth.

CDR1 and CDR2 (germline): SGHTA, FQGNSA. Trimming shortened V by 3 bases and J by 0 bases, and 5 bases separated the two germline ends. This CDR3 has 13 residues. Sequenced input: naive CD4+ T cells sorted from blood. Subset given: CD45RA+ positively selected. The genes are TRBV7-2 and TRBJ1-1; unclear D gene. The TCR originated in a man in his late teens or twenties in good health. Written as DNA, the CDR3 is TGTGCCAGCAGCTTCCCCATGAACACTGAAGCTTTCTTT. Protein: CASSFPMNTEAFF.